This T cell receptor (beta chain) was obtained from a study of TIL therapy for anti-PD-1-resistant metastatic lung cancer. Sequencing used immunoSEQ v3. Libraries were prepared by immunoSEQ multiplex PCR; TCRdb keeps only in-frame clonotypes and omits some of them. The sample carries 7,000 to 8,000 clones, 62% recorded once. Sample time point: pre-treatment sample, taken before nivolumab and TIL therapy. Tumor tissue came from excised metastases, mostly pleural nodules or supraclavicular lymph nodes. Tumor harvest preceded PD-1/PD-L1 blockade, followed by nivolumab treatment. Adults with stage 4 NSCLC were enrolled in a phase I trial. Overall study results and limits: Treatment-naive, never-smoker and oncogene-addicted patients were overrepresented in this highly selected cohort.

By share, this clone counts as large. Its antigen is undetermined. The V end lost 1 base, the J end lost 8 bases, and 9 bases lay between the germline ends. CDR3 length: 12 amino acids. Per germline, CDR1 SGDLS and CDR2 YYNGEE. The receptor was isolated from a person between 25 and 80 years old with non-small cell lung cancer. The chain couples TRBV9 to TRBJ1-2; the D is unclear. This material consisted of tumor tissue, taken at baseline. The CDR3 coding sequence is TGTGCCAGCAGCGTATTGGAAGGCGGCTACACCTTC. Translation gives CASSVLEGGYTF.